This is a list of T cell receptor beta chains from one sample in a study of shared clonotypes between healthy human individuals. Assay used: immunoSEQ multiplex PCR; TCRdb lists only in-frame clones, some missing. The profile shows about 2,500,000 clones, approximately 92% of them singletons. Input material: naive CD4+ T cells sorted from blood. The receptors stem from a young man in good health. Each CDR3 is given with its conserved first and last residue. D genes are given only for firm matches. Only part of the rows carry a size: once, few, many, or a class if the clone is expanded.

length: 15
V: TRBV6-6
J: TRBJ1-4
size: once
D: TRBD1
DNA: TGTGCCAGCAGTTATACGGACAGGGGGGATGAAAAACTGTTTTTT
CDR3: CASSYTDRGDEKLFF

length: 14
V: TRBV28
J: TRBJ1-1
size: .
D: .
DNA: TGTGCCAGCAGTTTAGGGGTCCCGAACACTGAAGCTTTCTTT
CDR3: CASSLGVPNTEAFF

length: 12
V: TRBV7-3
J: TRBJ1-5
size: .
D: .
DNA: TGTGCCAGCAGCTCCACAGGGCAGCCCCAGCATTTT
CDR3: CASSSTGQPQHF

length: 16
V: TRBV5-4
J: TRBJ2-2
size: .
D: TRBD1
DNA: TGTGCCAGCAGCTCAGAACAGGGGTCCAACACCGGGGAGCTGTTTTTT
CDR3: CASSSEQGSNTGELFF

length: 15
V: TRBV7-8
J: TRBJ2-5
size: .
D: .
DNA: TGTGCCAGCAGCCCGGGACTCCCCCGGTTGGAGACCCAGTACTTC
CDR3: CASSPGLPRLETQYF

length: 15
V: TRBV6-1
J: TRBJ2-7
size: .
D: TRBD2
DNA: TGTGCCAGCAGTGAAAAAAGCGGGAGTTGGTACGAGCAGTACTTC
CDR3: CASSEKSGSWYEQYF

length: 17
V: TRBV9
J: TRBJ2-1
size: once
D: TRBD2
DNA: TGTGCCAGCAGCTCGGGATTTTGGAGCGGGGTCCACAATGAGCAGTTCTTC
CDR3: CASSSGFWSGVHNEQFF

length: 13
V: TRBV5-4
J: TRBJ2-1
size: .
D: .
DNA: TGTGCCAGCAGTCCGAGCTCCTACAATGAGCAGTTCTTC
CDR3: CASSPSSYNEQFF

length: 18
V: TRBV18
J: TRBJ2-3
size: .
D: TRBD2
DNA: TGTGCCAGCTCACCACCGGGACTAGCGGGAGGCATGGCAGATACGCAGTATTTT
CDR3: CASSPPGLAGGMADTQYF

length: 18
V: TRBV27
J: TRBJ2-3
size: once
D: TRBD2
DNA: TGTGCCAGCAGTTTAAAGCCCAGACTAGCGGGGGGTACAGATACGCAGTATTTT
CDR3: CASSLKPRLAGGTDTQYF

length: 18
V: TRBV7-2
J: TRBJ2-7
size: .
D: TRBD2
DNA: TGTGCCAGCAGCCCACCCACCCCTAGCGGGAGGGCCCCCTACGAGCAGTACTTC
CDR3: CASSPPTPSGRAPYEQYF

length: 14
V: TRBV10-3
J: TRBJ2-3
size: .
D: TRBD2
DNA: TGTGCCATCGGGACTAGCGGGGGAACAGATACGCAGTATTTT
CDR3: CAIGTSGGTDTQYF

length: 16
V: TRBV11-2
J: TRBJ2-3
size: .
D: .
DNA: TGTGCCAGCAGCTATCTAGCCCTGATTGGGACAGATACGCAGTATTTT
CDR3: CASSYLALIGTDTQYF

length: 15
V: TRBV10-3
J: TRBJ1-5
size: .
D: TRBD1
DNA: TGTGCCAGCTCGCCACAGGGGGCCGACAGTCAGCCCCAGCATTTT
CDR3: CASSPQGADSQPQHF

length: 15
V: TRBV5-1
J: TRBJ2-5
size: .
D: TRBD2
DNA: TGCGCCAGCAGCGCGAGCGGGGTGAGACAAGAGACCCAGTACTTC
CDR3: CASSASGVRQETQYF

length: 12
V: TRBV30
J: TRBJ2-2
size: .
D: .
DNA: TGTGCCTGGAGCCATAACACCGGGGAGCTGTTTTTT
CDR3: CAWSHNTGELFF

length: 16
V: TRBV10-3
J: TRBJ2-7
size: .
D: TRBD1
DNA: TGTGCCATCAGTGAGTTTGGACAGGGGGGTTCCTACGAGCAGTACTTC
CDR3: CAISEFGQGGSYEQYF

length: 13
V: TRBV7-2
J: TRBJ2-7
size: .
D: .
DNA: TGTGCCAGCAGCTTAGACAGGTCGTCCGGGCAGTACTTC
CDR3: CASSLDRSSGQYF

length: 14
V: TRBV6-1
J: TRBJ2-7
size: .
D: .
DNA: TGTGCCAGCAGGCGGGATTCCCCCCACTACGAGCAGTACTTC
CDR3: CASRRDSPHYEQYF

length: 16
V: TRBV7-2
J: TRBJ2-7
size: .
D: .
DNA: TGTGCCAGCAGCTTAGATCAAACCCCAGGCTCCTACGAGCAGTACTTC
CDR3: CASSLDQTPGSYEQYF

length: 15
V: TRBV13
J: TRBJ2-1
size: .
D: TRBD1
DNA: TGTGCCAGCAGCCTGGACAGGGCTAGTCTAAATGAGCAGTTCTTC
CDR3: CASSLDRASLNEQFF

length: 13
V: TRBV7-2
J: TRBJ2-7
size: .
D: .
DNA: TGTGCCAGCAGCTCCGGACCGATTTACGAGCAGTACTTC
CDR3: CASSSGPIYEQYF

length: 13
V: TRBV29-1
J: TRBJ2-7
size: .
D: TRBD1
DNA: TGCAGCGTTAGCGGACAGGGATCCTACGAGCAGTACTTC
CDR3: CSVSGQGSYEQYF

length: 15
V: TRBV6-6
J: TRBJ1-3
size: once
D: .
DNA: TGTGCCAGCAGCCTCTTACAGTACTCTGGAAACACCATATATTTT
CDR3: CASSLLQYSGNTIYF

length: 15
V: TRBV7-2
J: TRBJ1-6
size: once
D: .
DNA: TGTGCCAGCAGCTTAGAATACAACTATAATTCACCCCTCCACTTT
CDR3: CASSLEYNYNSPLHF

length: 14
V: TRBV7-9
J: TRBJ2-7
size: .
D: .
DNA: TGTGCCAGCAGCTTAGAGGGGGTTTCCCAGGAGCAGTACTTC
CDR3: CASSLEGVSQEQYF

length: 14
V: TRBV19
J: TRBJ2-2
size: once
D: TRBD2
DNA: TGTGCCAGTAGCAGGTGGACTAGCGACGGGGAGCTGTTTTTT
CDR3: CASSRWTSDGELFF

length: 13
V: TRBV10-3
J: TRBJ2-7
size: once
D: TRBD2
DNA: TGTGCCATTCGACTAGCAGACTCCTACGAGCAGTACTTC
CDR3: CAIRLADSYEQYF

length: 15
V: TRBV15
J: TRBJ2-2
size: .
D: .
DNA: TGTGCCACCAGCAGAGACGAGGGTGAGACCGGGGAGCTGTTTTTT
CDR3: CATSRDEGETGELFF

length: 17
V: TRBV6-1
J: TRBJ1-5
size: .
D: TRBD1
DNA: TGTGCCAGCAGTGAAAGGACGGGACAGCGTCACAATCAGCCCCAGCATTTT
CDR3: CASSERTGQRHNQPQHF

length: 14
V: TRBV14
J: TRBJ1-5
size: .
D: .
DNA: TGTGCCAGCAGCCAGAGTGTAGCCAGTCAGCCCCAGCATTTT
CDR3: CASSQSVASQPQHF

length: 13
V: TRBV5-4
J: TRBJ1-2
size: .
D: .
DNA: TGTGCCAGCAGGCAGACAGGACTAGCTGGCTACACCTTC
CDR3: CASRQTGLAGYTF

length: 16
V: TRBV27
J: TRBJ2-7
size: .
D: .
DNA: TGTGCCAGCAGTTTTCTCACGGGTCCCTCGGTCTACGAGCAGTACTTC
CDR3: CASSFLTGPSVYEQYF

length: 15
V: TRBV7-9
J: TRBJ2-7
size: .
D: TRBD2
DNA: TGTGCCAGCAGCTTAGCGGCTAGCGGGAGCTACGAGCAGTACTTC
CDR3: CASSLAASGSYEQYF

length: 15
V: TRBV5-1
J: TRBJ2-7
size: .
D: TRBD1
DNA: TGCGCCAGCAGCTTGGCAAGGGGGCTAGCCTACGAGCAGTACTTC
CDR3: CASSLARGLAYEQYF

length: 16
V: TRBV4-2
J: TRBJ2-7
size: .
D: .
DNA: TGTGCCAGCAGCCAGGTGGACAGTCCCAGCTCCTACGAGCAGTACTTC
CDR3: CASSQVDSPSSYEQYF

length: 14
V: TRBV19
J: TRBJ2-7
size: .
D: .
DNA: TGTGCCAGTAGCAGGGACTCTATAAACTACGAGCAGTACTTC
CDR3: CASSRDSINYEQYF

length: 15
V: TRBV5-1
J: TRBJ2-7
size: once
D: TRBD1
DNA: TGCGCCAGCAGCGCGTCGACAGGGGGGACGGACGAGCAGTACTTC
CDR3: CASSASTGGTDEQYF

length: 13
V: TRBV30
J: TRBJ1-1
size: .
D: .
DNA: TGTGCCTGGACAAGACAGGTTGGGACTGAAGCTTTCTTT
CDR3: CAWTRQVGTEAFF

length: 14
V: TRBV7-3
J: TRBJ1-1
size: .
D: .
DNA: TGTGCCAGCAGCTTAACCGGGGCCGGGACTGAAGCTTTCTTT
CDR3: CASSLTGAGTEAFF